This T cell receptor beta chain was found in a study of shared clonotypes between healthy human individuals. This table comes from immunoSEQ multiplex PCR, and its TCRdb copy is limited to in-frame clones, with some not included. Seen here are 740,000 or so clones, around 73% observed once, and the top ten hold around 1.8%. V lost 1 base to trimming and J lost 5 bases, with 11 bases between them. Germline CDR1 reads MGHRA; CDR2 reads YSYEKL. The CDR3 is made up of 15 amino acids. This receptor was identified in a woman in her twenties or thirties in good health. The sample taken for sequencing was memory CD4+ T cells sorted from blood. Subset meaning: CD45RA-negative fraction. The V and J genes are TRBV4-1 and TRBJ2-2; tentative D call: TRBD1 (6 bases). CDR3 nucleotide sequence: TGCGCCAGCAGCCAAGGCAGGGGTAAAACCGGGGAGCTGTTTTTT. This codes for CASSQGRGKTGELFF.